The sequence of this T cell receptor beta chain was determined in a study of cytomegalovirus exposure and HLA in healthy donors. Study observations and caveats: The HLA-A and HLA-B alleles of most subjects were reportedly predicted accurately from TCR beta sequences.

With 5 bases removed from V and 0 bases from J, the gap between germline ends came to 13 bases. From germline, CDR1 is MNHEY and CDR2 SMNVEV (reference sequence). This CDR3 contains 16 residues. The PCR ran on 60 Vbeta and 13 Jbeta primers. Produced via immunoSEQ multiplex PCR; TCRdb's table is partial and in-frame only. The sample has roughly 140,000 clones, 72% seen once. With regard to this clone: The target antigen is unknown.

This clonotype originated in a man aged 35 to 55 in good health and CMV-seronegative. V and J are TRBV27 and TRBJ2-2, with D perhaps matching TRBD1 (6 bases). The source material was PBMCs. Written as DNA, the CDR3 is TGTGCCAGCAGTCCCACCGGGACAACGAACACCGGGGAGCTGTTTTTT. It is translated as CASSPTGTTNTGELFF.